This T cell receptor (beta chain) was sequenced in a study of cytomegalovirus exposure and HLA in healthy donors. The primer mix had 60 Vbeta and 13 Jbeta primers. TCRdb keeps only in-frame clones here, not all; method: immunoSEQ multiplex PCR. The sample yields over 90,000 clones, about 69% seen once. The TCR was taken from a human donor in good health. Sequenced material: PBMCs.

The CDR3 region has the DNA TGTGCCAGCAGCTCAATTAGGGGCATGGGATCAAGCTCCTACGAGCAGTACTTC. It yields the protein CASSSIRGMGSSSYEQYF. The rearrangement joins TRBV11-2 to TRBJ2-7, with D possibly TRBD1 on 5 matching bases. V lost 4 bases and J lost 0, with 22 bases in between. The CDR3 totals 18 residues. Germline V gene sequence: CDR1 SGHAT, CDR2 FQNNGV.